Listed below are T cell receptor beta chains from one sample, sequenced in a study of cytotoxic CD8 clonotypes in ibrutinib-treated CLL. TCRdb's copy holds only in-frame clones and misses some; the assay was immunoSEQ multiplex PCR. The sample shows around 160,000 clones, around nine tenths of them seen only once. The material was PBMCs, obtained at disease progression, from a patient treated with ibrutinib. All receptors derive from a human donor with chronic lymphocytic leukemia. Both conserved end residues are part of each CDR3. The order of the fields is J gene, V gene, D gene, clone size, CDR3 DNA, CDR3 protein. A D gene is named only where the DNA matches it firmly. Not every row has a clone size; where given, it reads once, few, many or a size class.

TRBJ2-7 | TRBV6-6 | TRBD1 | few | TGTGCCAGCACATGGGACAGGGGCTACGAGCAGTACTTC | CASTWDRGYEQYF
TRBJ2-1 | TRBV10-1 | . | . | TGCGCCAGCAGTGAAAGGGTAGTTAGTAATGAGCAGTTCTTC | CASSERVVSNEQFF
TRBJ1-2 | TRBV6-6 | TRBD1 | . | TGTGCCAGCACCAAAAACAGGGGGCAGTACTATGGCTACACCTTC | CASTKNRGQYYGYTF
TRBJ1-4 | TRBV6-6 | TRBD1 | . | TGTGCCAGCAGTACCGGACAGGGGAAAGAGGGAAAACTGTTTTTT | CASSTGQGKEGKLFF
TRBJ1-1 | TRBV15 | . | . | TGTGCCACCAGCAGAGATTCCCTGGTCGGGGTGAACACTGAAGCTTTCTTT | CATSRDSLVGVNTEAFF
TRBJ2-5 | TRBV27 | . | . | TGTGCCAGCCGGGGTTTTAAGACCCAGTACTTC | CASRGFKTQYF
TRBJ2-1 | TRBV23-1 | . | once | TGCGCCAGCAGTCGGGTCGAGCAGTTCTTC | CASSRVEQFF
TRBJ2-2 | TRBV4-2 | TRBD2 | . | TGTGCCAGCAGCCAAGTAGGTCGGGGGGACACCGGGGAGCTGTTTTTT | CASSQVGRGDTGELFF
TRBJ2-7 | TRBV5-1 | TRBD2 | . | TGCGCCAGCAGCTTGACTAGCGGGGGCGAGCAGTACTTC | CASSLTSGGEQYF
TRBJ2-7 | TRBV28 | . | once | TGTGCCAGCAGTTTATTGAGCCGGAGATACTACGAGCAGTACTTC | CASSLLSRRYYEQYF
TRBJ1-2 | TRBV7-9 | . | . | TGTGCCAGCAGCTTGTCAGTGCGTGAGGATCTTTATGGCTACACCTTC | CASSLSVREDLYGYTF
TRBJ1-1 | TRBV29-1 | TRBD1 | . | TGCAGCGCCGGGACAGGGAGAACTGAAGCTTTCTTT | CSAGTGRTEAFF
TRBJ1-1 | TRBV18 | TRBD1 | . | TGTGCCAGCTCATTAACGACCAGGGGGCTGCTAACGAGTAACACTGAAGCTTTCTTT | CASSLTTRGLLTSNTEAFF
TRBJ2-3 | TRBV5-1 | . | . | TGCGCCAGCAGCATGGGGGCTCGGCCCAGCAACACAGATACGCAGTATTTT | CASSMGARPSNTDTQYF
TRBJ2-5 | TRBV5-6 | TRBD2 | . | TGTGCCAGCAGCCCAATCTGGGAGGGTCAAGAGACCCAGTACTTC | CASSPIWEGQETQYF
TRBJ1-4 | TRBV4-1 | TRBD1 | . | TGCGCCAGCAGCCCCGGGACAGGGGTTGAAAAACTGTTTTTT | CASSPGTGVEKLFF
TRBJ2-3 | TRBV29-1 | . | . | TGCAGCGTTTTCGGATCCTTCACAGATACGCAGTATTTT | CSVFGSFTDTQYF
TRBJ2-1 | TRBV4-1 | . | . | TGCGCCAGCAGCCAAGATCTCCACCCCGTACGGGAGAGATACAATGAGCAGTTCTTC | CASSQDLHPVRERYNEQFF
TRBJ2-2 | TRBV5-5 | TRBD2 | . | TGTGCCAGCAGCTCTAGACTAGCGGGGAACACCGGGGAGCTGTTTTTT | CASSSRLAGNTGELFF
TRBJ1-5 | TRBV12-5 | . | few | TGTGCTAGTGGTCCGCAGGCCGCGAATCAGCCCCAGCATTTT | CASGPQAANQPQHF
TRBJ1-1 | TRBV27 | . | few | TGTGCCAGCAGTTCCTCAGTCCATAAGTGGGGGGACACTGAAGCTTTCTTT | CASSSSVHKWGDTEAFF